This T cell receptor beta chain was sequenced in a study of cytomegalovirus exposure and HLA in healthy donors. About the study: Within the Caucasian-associated ancestry cluster were around four fifths of the approximately 400 genotyped donors.

With 60 Vbeta and 13 Jbeta primers, the PCR was carried out. Original processing methods: Counted up in a later analysis, unique TCR beta chains came to about 83 million, with around 11 million shared. This table comes from immunoSEQ multiplex PCR, and its TCRdb copy is limited to in-frame clones, with some not included. Clone size and the V and J calls come from that table; the DNA yielded D and trimming. The sample carries approximately 280,000 clones, about nine tenths recorded once. Study-wide points: A later analysis showed that HLA-associated TCR beta chains had undergone more clonal expansion than equally common others. The study labeled 164 TCR beta chains cytomegalovirus-associated.

A note on this clone: Its antigen is not identified.

CDR1 and CDR2 from the germline V gene are MDHEN and SYDVKM. The junction had 8 bases not matched to a gene; V was cut back by 3 bases and J by 3 bases. The CDR3 length is 15 residues. This TCR derives from a man aged 40-49 years in good health and CMV-seropositive. This chain connects TRBV28 to TRBJ2-7; 7 nucleotides agree with TRBD1. The sample consisted of PBMCs. The CDR3 is CASSFGRGNIYEQYF. The CDR3 nucleotides read TGTGCCAGCAGTTTCGGCAGGGGGAATATCTACGAGCAGTACTTC.